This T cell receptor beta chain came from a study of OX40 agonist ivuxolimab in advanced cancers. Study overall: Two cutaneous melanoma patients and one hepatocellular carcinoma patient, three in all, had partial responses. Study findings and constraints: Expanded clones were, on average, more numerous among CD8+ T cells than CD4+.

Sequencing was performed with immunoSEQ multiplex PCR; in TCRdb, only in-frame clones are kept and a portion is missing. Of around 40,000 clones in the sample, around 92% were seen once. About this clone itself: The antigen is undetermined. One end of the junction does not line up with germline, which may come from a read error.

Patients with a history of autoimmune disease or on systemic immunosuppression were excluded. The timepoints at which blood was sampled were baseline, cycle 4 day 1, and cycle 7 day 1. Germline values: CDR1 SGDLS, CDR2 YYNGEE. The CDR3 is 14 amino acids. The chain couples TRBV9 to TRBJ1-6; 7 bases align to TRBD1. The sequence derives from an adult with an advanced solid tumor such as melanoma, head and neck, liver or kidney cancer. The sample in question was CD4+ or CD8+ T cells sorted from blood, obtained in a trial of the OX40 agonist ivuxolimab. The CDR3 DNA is TGTGCCAGCAGCGCTGGGGACAGTAATCCACCCCCCCACTTT. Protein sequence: CASSAGDSNPPPHF. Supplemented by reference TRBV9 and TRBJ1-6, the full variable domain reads DSGVTQTPKHLITATGQRVTLRCSPRSGDLSVYWYQQSLDQGLQFLIQYYNGEERAKGNILERFSAQQFPDLHSELNLSSLELGDSALYFCASSAGDSNPPPHFGNGTRLTVT.